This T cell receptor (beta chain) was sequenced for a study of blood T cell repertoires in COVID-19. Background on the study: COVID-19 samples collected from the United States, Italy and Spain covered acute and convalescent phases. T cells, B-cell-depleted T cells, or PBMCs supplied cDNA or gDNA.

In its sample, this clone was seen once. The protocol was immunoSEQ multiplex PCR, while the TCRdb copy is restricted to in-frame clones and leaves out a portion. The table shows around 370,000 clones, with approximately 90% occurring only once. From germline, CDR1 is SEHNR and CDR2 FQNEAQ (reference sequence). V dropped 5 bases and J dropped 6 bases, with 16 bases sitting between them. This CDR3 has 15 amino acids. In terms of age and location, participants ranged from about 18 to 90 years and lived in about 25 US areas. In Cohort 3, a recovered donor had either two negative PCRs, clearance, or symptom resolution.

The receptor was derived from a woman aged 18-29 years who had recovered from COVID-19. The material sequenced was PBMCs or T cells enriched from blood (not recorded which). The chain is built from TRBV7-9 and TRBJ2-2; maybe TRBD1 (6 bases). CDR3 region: CASSPLSRQAGELFF. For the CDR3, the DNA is TGTGCCAGCAGCCCTCTCAGTCGACAGGCCGGGGAGCTGTTTTTT.